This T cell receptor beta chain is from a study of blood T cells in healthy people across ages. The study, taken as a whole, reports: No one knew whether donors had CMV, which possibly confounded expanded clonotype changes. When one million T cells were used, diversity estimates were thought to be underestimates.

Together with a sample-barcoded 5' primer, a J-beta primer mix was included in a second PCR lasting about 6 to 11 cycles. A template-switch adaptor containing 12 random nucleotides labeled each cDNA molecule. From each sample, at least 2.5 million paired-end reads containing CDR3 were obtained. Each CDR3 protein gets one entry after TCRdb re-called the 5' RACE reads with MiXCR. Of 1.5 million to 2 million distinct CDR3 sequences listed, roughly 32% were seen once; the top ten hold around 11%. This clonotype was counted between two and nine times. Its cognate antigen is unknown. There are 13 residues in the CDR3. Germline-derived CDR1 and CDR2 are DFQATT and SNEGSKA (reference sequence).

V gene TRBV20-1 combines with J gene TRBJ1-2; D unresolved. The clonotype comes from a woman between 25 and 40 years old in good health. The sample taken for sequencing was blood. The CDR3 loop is CSPLAGGLNGYTF. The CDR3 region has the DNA TGCAGCCCCCTGGCCGGTGGTCTCAATGGCTACACCTTC.